This T cell receptor beta chain was identified during a study of OX40 agonist ivuxolimab in advanced cancers. As for the study in general: Eligibility rules accepted prior anti-PD-1, anti-PD-L1 or anti-CTLA-4 therapy, and 40% to 50% had some. Partial responses occurred in three patients (one hepatocellular carcinoma, two cutaneous melanoma).

The ends lost 3 bases at V and 5 bases at J; junction bases unmatched: 10. Germline V gene data show CDR1 as KGHSH and CDR2 as LQKENI. This CDR3 contains 16 residues. This table comes from immunoSEQ multiplex PCR, and its TCRdb copy is limited to in-frame clones, with some not included. The sample has roughly 77,000 clones, about nine tenths seen once. Study outcomes and limitations: In the 0.1-3.0 mg/kg groups, partial responders showed among the lowest expansion.

Notes on this clone: What it binds is unknown.

The starting material was CD4+ or CD8+ T cells sorted from blood, obtained in a trial of the OX40 agonist ivuxolimab. The TCR comes from an adult with an advanced solid tumor such as melanoma, head and neck, liver or kidney cancer. The chain employs TRBV18 and TRBJ2-7, with TRBD1 matching over 10 bases. This CDR3 reads CASSPRTGTGANEQYF. CDR3 DNA sequence: TGTGCCAGCTCACCTCGAACCGGGACAGGGGCTAACGAGCAGTACTTC.